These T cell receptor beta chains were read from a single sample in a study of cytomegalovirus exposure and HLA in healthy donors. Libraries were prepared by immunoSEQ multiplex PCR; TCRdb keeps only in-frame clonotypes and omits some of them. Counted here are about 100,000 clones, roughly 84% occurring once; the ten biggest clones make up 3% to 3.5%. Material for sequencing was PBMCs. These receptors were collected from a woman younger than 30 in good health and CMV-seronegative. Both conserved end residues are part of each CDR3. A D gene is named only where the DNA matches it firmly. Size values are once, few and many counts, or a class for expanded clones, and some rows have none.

CDR3aa: CASSPSNGTRTSYEQYF
CDR3nt: TGTGCCAGCAGTCCCTCCAACGGGACTAGGACGTCGTACGAGCAGTACTTC
v_gene: TRBV25-1
abundance: -
j_gene: TRBJ2-7
d_gene: TRBD2

CDR3aa: CASSQEQSQGAGELFF
CDR3nt: TGTGCCAGCAGCCAAGAACAGAGCCAGGGCGCCGGGGAGCTGTTTTTT
v_gene: TRBV4-2
abundance: -
j_gene: TRBJ2-2
d_gene: -

CDR3aa: CASSLGTVQETQYF
CDR3nt: TGTGCCAGCAGCCTTGGGACAGTCCAAGAGACCCAGTACTTC
v_gene: TRBV4-2
abundance: few
j_gene: TRBJ2-5
d_gene: TRBD1

CDR3aa: CASGFGPGGNEQYF
CDR3nt: TGTGCTAGTGGTTTTGGCCCCGGGGGGAACGAGCAGTACTTC
v_gene: TRBV12-5
abundance: -
j_gene: TRBJ2-7
d_gene: TRBD2

CDR3aa: CASSFGQGGGYTF
CDR3nt: TGCGCCAGCAGCTTCGGACAGGGTGGTGGCTACACCTTC
v_gene: TRBV5-1
abundance: -
j_gene: TRBJ1-2
d_gene: TRBD1

CDR3aa: CAWGTDLNYGYTF
CDR3nt: TGTGCCTGGGGGACTGATCTTAACTATGGCTACACCTTC
v_gene: TRBV30
abundance: -
j_gene: TRBJ1-2
d_gene: -

CDR3aa: CAWSLALYEQYF
CDR3nt: TGTGCCTGGAGCCTAGCCTTATACGAGCAGTACTTC
v_gene: TRBV30
abundance: -
j_gene: TRBJ2-7
d_gene: -

CDR3aa: CASSQDRGQNEQFF
CDR3nt: TGCGCCAGCAGCCAAGACAGGGGGCAGAATGAGCAGTTCTTC
v_gene: TRBV4-1
abundance: once
j_gene: TRBJ2-1
d_gene: TRBD1

CDR3aa: CASSRTGGANYGYTF
CDR3nt: TGTGCCAGCAGTCGGACAGGGGGAGCTAACTATGGCTACACCTTC
v_gene: TRBV6-5
abundance: -
j_gene: TRBJ1-2
d_gene: TRBD1

CDR3aa: CAGGESGQAPWGYTF
CDR3nt: TGTGCCGGGGGGGAGTCGGGGCAGGCACCCTGGGGCTACACCTTC
v_gene: TRBV6-6
abundance: -
j_gene: TRBJ1-2
d_gene: -

CDR3aa: CASSLIGGSGTGELFF
CDR3nt: TGCGCCAGCAGCTTGATCGGGGGTAGCGGCACCGGGGAGCTGTTTTTT
v_gene: TRBV5-1
abundance: -
j_gene: TRBJ2-2
d_gene: -

CDR3aa: CSGYDRDSYEQYF
CDR3nt: TGCAGCGGCTACGACAGGGATTCATACGAGCAGTACTTC
v_gene: TRBV29-1
abundance: -
j_gene: TRBJ2-7
d_gene: TRBD1

CDR3aa: CASSSESSHYEQYF
CDR3nt: TGTGCCAGCAGCTCGGAGAGTTCCCACTACGAGCAGTACTTC
v_gene: TRBV13
abundance: -
j_gene: TRBJ2-7
d_gene: -

CDR3aa: CASSMRYSYNSPLHF
CDR3nt: TGTGCCAGTAGTATGCGCTACTCCTATAATTCACCCCTCCACTTT
v_gene: TRBV19
abundance: -
j_gene: TRBJ1-6
d_gene: -

CDR3aa: CAISEIGGQPQHF
CDR3nt: TGTGCCATCAGTGAGATTGGCGGCCAGCCCCAGCATTTT
v_gene: TRBV10-3
abundance: -
j_gene: TRBJ1-5
d_gene: -

CDR3aa: CASRLAGLVEQFF
CDR3nt: TGTGCCAGCAGACTAGCGGGGCTAGTAGAGCAGTTCTTC
v_gene: TRBV27
abundance: -
j_gene: TRBJ2-1
d_gene: TRBD2

CDR3aa: CASSLGPEGMSEKLFF
CDR3nt: TGTGCCAGCAGCTTAGGGCCTGAGGGTATGAGTGAAAAACTGTTTTTT
v_gene: TRBV7-6
abundance: -
j_gene: TRBJ1-4
d_gene: -

CDR3aa: CASSLADRGPLGYTF
CDR3nt: TGTGCCAGCAGCTTAGCGGACAGGGGCCCCCTTGGCTACACCTTC
v_gene: TRBV7-8
abundance: once
j_gene: TRBJ1-2
d_gene: TRBD1